The 8 T cell receptor beta chains below come from one sample, sequenced in a study of blood T cell repertoires in COVID-19. Method: immunoSEQ multiplex PCR; TCRdb's copy keeps in-frame clones and lacks some. The data contain 190,000 or so clones, 80% to 90% of them singletons. Sample: PBMCs or T cells enriched from blood (not recorded which). The receptors come from a young woman who had recovered from COVID-19.

This chain uses TRBV30 with TRBJ2-7; D unclear. The CDR3 contains 12 residues. V lost 0 bases, J lost 7 bases, and 10 bases lay in between. CDR1 and CDR2 (germline): GTSNPN, SVGIG (reference sequence). The CDR3 spells CAWSVSRSEQYF. CDR3 nucleotide sequence: TGTGCCTGGAGTGTATCTAGGAGTGAGCAGTACTTC.

The chain combines TRBV4-1 with TRBJ2-7; 8 nucleotides align to TRBD1. The CDR3 sequence is 19 residues long. The V segment lost 0 bases and the J segment 3 bases; nucleotides outside the gene matches: 16. Germline CDR1 is MGHRA and CDR2 is YSYEKL. As DNA, the CDR3 is TGCGCCAGCAGCCAAGATCGAGATGAAGCGAGACAGGGGCGCTACGAGCAGTACTTC. Translating it yields CASSQDRDEARQGRYEQYF.

V is TRBV6-5 and J is TRBJ1-2; weak D call: TRBD1 (5 bases). V lost 4 bases to trimming and J lost 8 bases, with 14 bases between them. Germline loops: CDR1 MNHEY, CDR2 SVGAGI. The CDR3 length is 13 residues. The CDR3 is CASSLGQGKGYTF. Here the CDR3 DNA reads TGTGCCAGCAGTTTGGGGCAGGGAAAGGGCTACACCTTC.

The chain uses TRBV29-1 and TRBJ2-3; 8 bases line up with TRBD1. The germline V gene encodes CDR1 SQVTM and CDR2 ANQGSEA. The CDR3 sequence is 11 residues long. Losses at the gene ends were 7 bases for V and 6 bases for J; bases not matched to a gene: 3. The CDR3 protein is CSARQGDTQYF. Here the CDR3 DNA reads TGCAGCGCCCGACAGGGGGATACGCAGTATTTT.

J is TRBJ1-1 and V is TRBV10-3, with D perhaps TRBD1 (5 bases). The germline V gene has CDR1 ENHRY and CDR2 SYGVKD. Trimming removed 3 bases at V and 4 bases at J, with 12 bases between. The CDR3 loop spans 14 amino acids. In DNA, the CDR3 is TGTGCCATCAGTGATCCTGGGGGGGGCACTGAAGCTTTCTTT. As protein: CAISDPGGGTEAFF.

The chain employs TRBV4-2 and TRBJ1-1, with D possibly TRBD1 on 6 matching bases. The CDR3 sequence is 14 residues long. Germline loops: CDR1 LGHNA, CDR2 YNFKEQ. The V and J ends lost 5 bases and 8 bases respectively, with 18 bases between them. The CDR3 region has the DNA TGTGCCAGCAGCTCTGACACAGGGTGGGGGGAAGCTTTCTTT. It codes for CASSSDTGWGEAFF.

The CDR3 DNA follows: TGCAGCGGGGGCAGACAGGGGATGGAGGCTTTCTTT. This sequence encodes CSGGRQGMEAFF. The V call is TRBV29-1, the J call TRBJ1-1; 8 nucleotides line up with TRBD1. The V segment lost 7 bases and the J segment 11 bases; nucleotides outside the gene matches: 12. CDR1 and CDR2 (germline): SQVTM, ANQGSEA. The CDR3 sequence is 12 residues long. The whole variable domain, remainder taken from reference TRBV29-1 and TRBJ1-1, is SAVISQKPSRDICQRGTSLTIQCQVDSQVTMMFWYRQQPGQSLTLIATANQGSEATYESGFVIDKFPISRPNLTFSTLTVSNMSPEDSSIYLCSGGRQGMEAFFGQGTRLTVV.

CDR3 bases: TGTGCCAGCAGACCGACCATTAGCGGGGGGGCTGTTGAGCAGTTCTTC. Protein sequence: CASRPTISGGAVEQFF. The gene calls are TRBV7-2 and TRBJ2-1; 11 nucleotides align to TRBD2. The germline gives CDR1 SGHTA, CDR2 FQGNSA. Germline trimming cut 6 bases from V and 9 bases from J; bases unmatched to any gene: 13. The CDR3 is made up of 16 amino acids.